The clone carrying this TCR beta chain was detected a few times. Looked up from germline, CDR1 is DFQATT and CDR2 is SNEGSKA (reference sequence). The CDR3 length is 14 residues. Losses at the gene ends were 7 bases for V and 1 base for J; bases not matched to a gene: 7. These data originate in a study of T cells after yellow fever vaccination. Each CDR3 protein gets one entry after TCRdb re-called the 5' RACE reads with MiXCR. The table lists a few hundred thousand distinct CDR3 sequences, 5.2% of them singletons. Specimen: CD4+ T cells sorted from PBMCs, collected on the day of the yellow fever booster vaccination. This clonotype was obtained from a man younger than 35 who received the YFV17D yellow fever vaccine. The chain is built from TRBV20-1 and TRBJ2-3, with TRBD2 matching 8 bases. CDR3 protein: CSGVLAGGTDTQYF. As DNA, the CDR3 is TGCAGTGGTGTGCTAGCGGGCGGCACAGATACGCAGTATTTT.